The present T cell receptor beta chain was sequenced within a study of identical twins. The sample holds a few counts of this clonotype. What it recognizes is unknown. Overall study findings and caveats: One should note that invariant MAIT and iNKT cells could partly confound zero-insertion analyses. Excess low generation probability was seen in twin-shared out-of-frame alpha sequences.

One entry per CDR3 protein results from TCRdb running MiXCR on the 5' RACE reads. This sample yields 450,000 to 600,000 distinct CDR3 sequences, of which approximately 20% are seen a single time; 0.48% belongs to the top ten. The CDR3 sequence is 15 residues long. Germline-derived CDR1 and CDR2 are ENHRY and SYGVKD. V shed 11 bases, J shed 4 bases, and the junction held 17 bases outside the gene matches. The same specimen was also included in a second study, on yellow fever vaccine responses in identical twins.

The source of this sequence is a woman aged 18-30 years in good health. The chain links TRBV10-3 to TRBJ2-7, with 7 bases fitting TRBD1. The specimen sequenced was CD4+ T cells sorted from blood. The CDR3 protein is CAAIPGQRSMYEQYV. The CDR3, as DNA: TGTGCCGCTATACCGGGACAGCGATCAATGTACGAGCAGTACGTC.